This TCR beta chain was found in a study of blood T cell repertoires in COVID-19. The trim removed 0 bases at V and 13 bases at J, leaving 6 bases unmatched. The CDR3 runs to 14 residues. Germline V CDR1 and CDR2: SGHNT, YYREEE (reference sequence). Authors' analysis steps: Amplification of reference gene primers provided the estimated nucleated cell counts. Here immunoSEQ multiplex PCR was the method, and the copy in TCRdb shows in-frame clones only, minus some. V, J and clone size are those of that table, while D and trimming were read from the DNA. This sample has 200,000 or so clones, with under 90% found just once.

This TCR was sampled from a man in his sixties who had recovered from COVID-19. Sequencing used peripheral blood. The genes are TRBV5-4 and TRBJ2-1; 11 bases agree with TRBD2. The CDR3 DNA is TGTGCCAGCAGCTTGGAACCTAGCGGGAGGACTCAGTTCTTC. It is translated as CASSLEPSGRTQFF.